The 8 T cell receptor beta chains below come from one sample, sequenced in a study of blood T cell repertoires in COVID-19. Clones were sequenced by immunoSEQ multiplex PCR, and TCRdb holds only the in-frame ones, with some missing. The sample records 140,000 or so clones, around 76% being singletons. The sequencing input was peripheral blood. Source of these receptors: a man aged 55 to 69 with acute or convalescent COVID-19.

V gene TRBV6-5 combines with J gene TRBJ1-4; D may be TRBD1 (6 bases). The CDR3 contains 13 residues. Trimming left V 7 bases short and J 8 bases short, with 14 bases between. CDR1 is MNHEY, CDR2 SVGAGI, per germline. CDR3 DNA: TGTGCCAGCAACCGGGACACAGACGAAAAACTGTTTTTT. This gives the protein CASNRDTDEKLFF.

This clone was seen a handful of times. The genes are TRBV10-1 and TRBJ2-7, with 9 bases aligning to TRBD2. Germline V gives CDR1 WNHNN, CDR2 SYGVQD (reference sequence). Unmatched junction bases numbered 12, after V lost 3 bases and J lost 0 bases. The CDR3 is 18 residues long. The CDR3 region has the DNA TGCGCCAGCAGTGACTTCGGTTCCGCTAGCGGGAACTCCTACGAGCAGTACTTC. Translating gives CASSDFGSASGNSYEQYF.

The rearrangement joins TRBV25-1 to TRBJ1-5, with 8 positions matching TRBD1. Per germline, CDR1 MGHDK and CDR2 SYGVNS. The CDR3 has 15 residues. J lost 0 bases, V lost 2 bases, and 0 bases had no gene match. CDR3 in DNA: TGTGCCAGCAGTGAACAGGGGGCTAGCAATCAGCCCCAGCATTTT. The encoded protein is CASSEQGASNQPQHF. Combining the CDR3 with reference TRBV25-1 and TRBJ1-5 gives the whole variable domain EADIYQTPRYLVIGTGKKITLECSQTMGHDKMYWYQQDPGMELHLIHYSYGVNSTEKGDLSSESTVSRIRTEHFPLTLESARPSHTSQYLCASSEQGASNQPQHFGDGTRLSIL.

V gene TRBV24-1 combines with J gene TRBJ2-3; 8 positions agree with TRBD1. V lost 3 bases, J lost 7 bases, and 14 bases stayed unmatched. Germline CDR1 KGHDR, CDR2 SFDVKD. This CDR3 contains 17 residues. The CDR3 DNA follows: TGTGCCACCAGTGATCCCATTGACAGGGGAGTAGAGAATACGCAGTATTTT. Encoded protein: CATSDPIDRGVENTQYF.

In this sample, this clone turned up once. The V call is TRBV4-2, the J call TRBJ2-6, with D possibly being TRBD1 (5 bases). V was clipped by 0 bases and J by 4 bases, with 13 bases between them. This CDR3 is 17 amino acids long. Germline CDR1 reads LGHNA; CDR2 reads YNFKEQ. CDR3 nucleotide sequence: TGTGCCAGCAGCCAAGAGAGGTCAGGGCCCGGGGCCAACGTCCTGACTTTC. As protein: CASSQERSGPGANVLTF.

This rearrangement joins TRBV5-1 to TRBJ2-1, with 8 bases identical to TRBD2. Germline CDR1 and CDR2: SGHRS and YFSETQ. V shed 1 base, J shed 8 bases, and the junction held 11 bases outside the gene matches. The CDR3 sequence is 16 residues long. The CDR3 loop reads CASSLPLGGLDDEQFF. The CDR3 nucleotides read TGCGCCAGCAGCTTGCCCTTGGGGGGACTAGATGATGAGCAGTTCTTC.

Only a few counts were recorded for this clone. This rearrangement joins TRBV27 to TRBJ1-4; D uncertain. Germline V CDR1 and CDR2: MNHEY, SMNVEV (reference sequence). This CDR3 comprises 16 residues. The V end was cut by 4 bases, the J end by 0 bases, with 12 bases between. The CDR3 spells CASSSNRFATNEKLFF. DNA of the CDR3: TGTGCCAGCAGTTCGAACCGGTTTGCAACTAATGAAAAACTGTTTTTT.

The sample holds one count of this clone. CDR3 region: CASSQGPQGEQFF. CDR3 nucleotide sequence: TGTGCCAGCAGCCAGGGGCCGCAGGGTGAGCAGTTCTTC. This rearrangement joins TRBV5-6 to TRBJ2-1; perhaps TRBD1 as D (6 bases). The CDR3 runs to 13 residues. V was clipped by 4 bases and J by 9 bases, with 14 bases between them. Germline V lookup: CDR1 SGHDT, CDR2 YYEEEE.